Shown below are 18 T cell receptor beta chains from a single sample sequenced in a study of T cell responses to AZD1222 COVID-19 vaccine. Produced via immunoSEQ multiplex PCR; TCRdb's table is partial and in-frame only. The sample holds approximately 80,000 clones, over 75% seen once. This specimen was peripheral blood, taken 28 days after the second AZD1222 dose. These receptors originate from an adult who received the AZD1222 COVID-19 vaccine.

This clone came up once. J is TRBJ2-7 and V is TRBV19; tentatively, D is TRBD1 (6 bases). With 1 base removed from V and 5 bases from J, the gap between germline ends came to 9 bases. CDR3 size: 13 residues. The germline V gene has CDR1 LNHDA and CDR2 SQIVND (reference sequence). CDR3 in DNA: TGTGCCAGTAGTATAGTAGGGGGAAACGAGCAGTACTTC. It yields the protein CASSIVGGNEQYF.

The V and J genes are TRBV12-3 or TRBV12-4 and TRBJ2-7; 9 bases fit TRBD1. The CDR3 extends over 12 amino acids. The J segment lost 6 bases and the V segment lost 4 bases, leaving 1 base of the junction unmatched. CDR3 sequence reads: CASSWGQGEQYF. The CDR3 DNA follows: TGTGCCAGCAGTTGGGGACAGGGCGAGCAGTACTTC.

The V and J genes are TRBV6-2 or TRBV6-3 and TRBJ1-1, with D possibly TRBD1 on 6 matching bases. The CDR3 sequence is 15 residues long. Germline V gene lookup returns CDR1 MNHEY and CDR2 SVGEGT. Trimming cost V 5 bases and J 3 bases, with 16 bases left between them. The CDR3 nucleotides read TGTGCCAGCAGTCCCACCCCCTACAGGGACACTGAAGCTTTCTTT. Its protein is CASSPTPYRDTEAFF.

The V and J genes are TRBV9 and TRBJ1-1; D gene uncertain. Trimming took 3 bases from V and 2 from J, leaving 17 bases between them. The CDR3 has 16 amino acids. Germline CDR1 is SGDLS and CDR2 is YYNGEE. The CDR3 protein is CASSASPAQPNTEAFF. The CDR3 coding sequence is TGTGCCAGCAGCGCCTCGCCCGCACAGCCCAACACTGAAGCTTTCTTT.

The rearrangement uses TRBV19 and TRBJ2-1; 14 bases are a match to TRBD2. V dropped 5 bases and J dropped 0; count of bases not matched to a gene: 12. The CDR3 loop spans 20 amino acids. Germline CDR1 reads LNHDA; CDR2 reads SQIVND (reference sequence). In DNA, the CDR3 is TGTGCCAGTAGTCTTGAGACTAGCGGGGGGGATTTCCTCTCCTACAATGAGCAGTTCTTC. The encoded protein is CASSLETSGGDFLSYNEQFF.

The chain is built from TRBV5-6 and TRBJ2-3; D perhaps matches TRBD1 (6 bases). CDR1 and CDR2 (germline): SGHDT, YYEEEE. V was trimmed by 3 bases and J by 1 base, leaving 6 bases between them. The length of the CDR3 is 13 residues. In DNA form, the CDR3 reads TGTGCCAGCAGCTACAGGGGCACAGATACGCAGTATTTT. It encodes CASSYRGTDTQYF.

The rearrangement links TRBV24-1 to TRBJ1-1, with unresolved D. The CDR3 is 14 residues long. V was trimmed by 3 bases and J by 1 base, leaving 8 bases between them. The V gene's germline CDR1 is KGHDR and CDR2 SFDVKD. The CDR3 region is CATSDPTENTEAFF. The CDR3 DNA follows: TGTGCCACCAGTGATCCAACAGAGAACACTGAAGCTTTCTTT.

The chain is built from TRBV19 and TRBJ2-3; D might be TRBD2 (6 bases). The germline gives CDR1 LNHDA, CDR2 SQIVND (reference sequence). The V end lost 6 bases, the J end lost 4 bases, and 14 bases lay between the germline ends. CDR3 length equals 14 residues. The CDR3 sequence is CASSLVRESDTQYF. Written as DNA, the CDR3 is TGTGCCAGTAGCCTCGTCCGGGAGTCAGATACGCAGTATTTT. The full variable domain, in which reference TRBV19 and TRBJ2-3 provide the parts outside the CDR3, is DGGITQSPKYLFRKEGQNVTLSCEQNLNHDAMYWYRQDPGQGLRLIYYSQIVNDFQKGDIAEGYSVSREKKESFPLTVTSAQKNPTAFYLCASSLVRESDTQYFGPGTRLTVL.

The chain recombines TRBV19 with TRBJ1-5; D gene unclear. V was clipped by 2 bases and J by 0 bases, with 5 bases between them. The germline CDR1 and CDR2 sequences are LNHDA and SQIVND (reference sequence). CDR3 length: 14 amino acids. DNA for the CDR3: TGTGCCAGTAGTATATCGAGTAGCAATCAGCCCCAGCATTTT. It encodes CASSISSSNQPQHF. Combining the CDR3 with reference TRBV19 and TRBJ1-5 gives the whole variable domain DGGITQSPKYLFRKEGQNVTLSCEQNLNHDAMYWYRQDPGQGLRLIYYSQIVNDFQKGDIAEGYSVSREKKESFPLTVTSAQKNPTAFYLCASSISSSNQPQHFGDGTRLSIL.

The CDR3 here is CASGAGTGVYNEQYF. The CDR3 DNA is TGTGCCAGCGGCGCCGGGACAGGGGTGTATAACGAGCAGTACTTC. The V and J genes are TRBV28 and TRBJ2-7, with 10 bases that match TRBD1. J was trimmed by 5 bases and V by 8 bases; bases with no gene match: 12. This CDR3 region has 15 residues. Looked up from germline, CDR1 is MDHEN and CDR2 is SYDVKM.

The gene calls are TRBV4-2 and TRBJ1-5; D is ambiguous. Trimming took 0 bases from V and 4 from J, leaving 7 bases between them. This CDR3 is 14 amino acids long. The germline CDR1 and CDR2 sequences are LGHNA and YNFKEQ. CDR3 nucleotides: TGTGCCAGCAGCCAAGAGTTCGGGAATCAGCCCCAGCATTTT. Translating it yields CASSQEFGNQPQHF.

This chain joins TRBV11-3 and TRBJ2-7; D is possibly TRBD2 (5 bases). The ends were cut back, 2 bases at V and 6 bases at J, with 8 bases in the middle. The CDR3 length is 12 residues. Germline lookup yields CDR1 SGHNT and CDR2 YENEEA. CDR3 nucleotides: TGTGCCAGCAGCTTATCGGGGAGCGAGCAGTACTTC. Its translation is CASSLSGSEQYF.

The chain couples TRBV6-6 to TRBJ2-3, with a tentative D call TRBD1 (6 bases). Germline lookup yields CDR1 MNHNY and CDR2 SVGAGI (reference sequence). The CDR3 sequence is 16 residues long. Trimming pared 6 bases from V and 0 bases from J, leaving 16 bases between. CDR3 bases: TGTGCCAGCAGCTATACAGGGACAACTAGCACAGATACGCAGTATTTT. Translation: CASSYTGTTSTDTQYF.

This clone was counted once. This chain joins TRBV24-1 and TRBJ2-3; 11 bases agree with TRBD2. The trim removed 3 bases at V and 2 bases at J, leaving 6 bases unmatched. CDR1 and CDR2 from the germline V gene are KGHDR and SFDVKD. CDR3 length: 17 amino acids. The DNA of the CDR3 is TGTGCCACCAGTGATCATGTGACTAGCGGGACCACAGATACGCAGTATTTT. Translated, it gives CATSDHVTSGTTDTQYF.

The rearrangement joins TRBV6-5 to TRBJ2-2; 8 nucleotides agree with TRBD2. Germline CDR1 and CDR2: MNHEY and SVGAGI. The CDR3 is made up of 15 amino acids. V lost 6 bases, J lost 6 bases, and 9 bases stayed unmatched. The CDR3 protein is CASSSGTRRSGELFF. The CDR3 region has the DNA TGTGCCAGCAGCTCCGGGACTAGACGCTCCGGGGAGCTGTTTTTT.

The CDR3 loop is CASSATIDYNEQFF. As DNA, the CDR3 is TGTGCCAGCAGCGCCACGATCGACTACAATGAGCAGTTCTTC. J is TRBJ2-1 and V is TRBV9; D gene ambiguous. The V end was cut by 3 bases, the J end by 3 bases, with 10 bases between. Germline V gene data show CDR1 as SGDLS and CDR2 as YYNGEE. The CDR3 sequence is 14 residues long.

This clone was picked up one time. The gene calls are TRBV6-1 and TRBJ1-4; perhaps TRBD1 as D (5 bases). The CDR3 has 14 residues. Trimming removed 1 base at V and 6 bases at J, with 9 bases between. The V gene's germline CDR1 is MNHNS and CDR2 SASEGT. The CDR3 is CASSEGTTDEKLFF. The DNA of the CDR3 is TGTGCCAGCAGTGAAGGGACGACAGATGAAAAACTGTTTTTT.

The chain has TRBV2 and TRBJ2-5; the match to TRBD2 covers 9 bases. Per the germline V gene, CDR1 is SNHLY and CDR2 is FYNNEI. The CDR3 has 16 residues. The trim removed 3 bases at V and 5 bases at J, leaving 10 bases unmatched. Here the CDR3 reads CASSDAAGGPEETQYF. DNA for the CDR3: TGTGCCAGCAGTGATGCGGCGGGGGGGCCGGAGGAGACCCAGTACTTC.